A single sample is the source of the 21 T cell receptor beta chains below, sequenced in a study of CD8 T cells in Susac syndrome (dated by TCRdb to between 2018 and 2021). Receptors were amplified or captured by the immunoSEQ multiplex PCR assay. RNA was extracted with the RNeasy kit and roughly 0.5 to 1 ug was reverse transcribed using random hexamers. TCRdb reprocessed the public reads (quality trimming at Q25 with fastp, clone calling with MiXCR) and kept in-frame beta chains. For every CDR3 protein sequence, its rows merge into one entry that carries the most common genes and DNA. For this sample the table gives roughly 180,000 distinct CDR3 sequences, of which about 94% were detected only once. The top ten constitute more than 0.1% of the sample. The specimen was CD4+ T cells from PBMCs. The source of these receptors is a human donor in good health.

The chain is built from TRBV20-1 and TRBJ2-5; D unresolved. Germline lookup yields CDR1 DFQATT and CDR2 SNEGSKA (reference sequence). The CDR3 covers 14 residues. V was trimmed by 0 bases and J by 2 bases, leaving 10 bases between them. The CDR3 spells CSAREVSRQETQYF. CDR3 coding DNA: TGCAGTGCTAGAGAGGTGTCTCGGCAAGAGACCCAGTACTTC.

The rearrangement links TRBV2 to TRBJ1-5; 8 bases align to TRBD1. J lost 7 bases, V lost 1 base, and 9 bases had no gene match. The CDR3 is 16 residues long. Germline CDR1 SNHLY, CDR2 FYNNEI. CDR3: CASSEGDRQLGQPQHF. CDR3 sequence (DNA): TGTGCCAGCAGTGAAGGGGACAGGCAGCTCGGGCAGCCCCAGCATTTT. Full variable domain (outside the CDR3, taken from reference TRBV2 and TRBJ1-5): EPEVTQTPSHQVTQMGQEVILRCVPISNHLYFYWYRQILGQKVEFLVSFYNNEISEKSEIFDDQFSVERPDGSNFTLKIRSTKLEDSAMYFCASSEGDRQLGQPQHFGDGTRLSIL.

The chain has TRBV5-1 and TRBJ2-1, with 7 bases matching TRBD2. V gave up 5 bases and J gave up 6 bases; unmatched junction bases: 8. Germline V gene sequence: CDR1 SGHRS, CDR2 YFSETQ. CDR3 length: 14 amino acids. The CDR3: CASRFDRGSNEQFF. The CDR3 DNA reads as TGCGCCAGCAGGTTCGACCGCGGGAGCAATGAGCAGTTCTTC.

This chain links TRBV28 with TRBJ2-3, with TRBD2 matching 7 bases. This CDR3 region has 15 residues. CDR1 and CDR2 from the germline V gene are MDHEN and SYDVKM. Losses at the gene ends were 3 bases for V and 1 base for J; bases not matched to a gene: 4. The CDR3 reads CASSLGGFGTDTQYF. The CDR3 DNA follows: TGTGCCAGCAGTTTGGGGGGGTTTGGCACAGATACGCAGTATTTT.

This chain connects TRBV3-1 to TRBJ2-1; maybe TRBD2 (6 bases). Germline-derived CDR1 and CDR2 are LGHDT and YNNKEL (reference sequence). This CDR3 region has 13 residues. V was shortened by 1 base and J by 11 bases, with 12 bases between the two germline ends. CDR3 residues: CASSQVVLAQQFF. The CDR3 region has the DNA TGTGCCAGCAGCCAAGTGGTGCTAGCGCAGCAGTTCTTC.

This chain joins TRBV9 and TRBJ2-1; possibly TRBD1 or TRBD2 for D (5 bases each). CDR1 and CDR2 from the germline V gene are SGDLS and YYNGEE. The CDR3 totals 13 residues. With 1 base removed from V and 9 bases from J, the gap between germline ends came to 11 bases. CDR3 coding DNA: TGTGCCAGCAGCGTAACGGCCGGGACTGAGCAGTTCTTC. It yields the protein CASSVTAGTEQFF.

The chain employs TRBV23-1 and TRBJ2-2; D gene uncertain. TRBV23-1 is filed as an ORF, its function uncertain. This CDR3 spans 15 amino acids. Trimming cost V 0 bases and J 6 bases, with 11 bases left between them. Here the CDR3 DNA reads TGCGCCAGCAGTCAATCAAAGGGCTACGCCGGGGAGCTGTTTTTT. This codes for CASSQSKGYAGELFF.

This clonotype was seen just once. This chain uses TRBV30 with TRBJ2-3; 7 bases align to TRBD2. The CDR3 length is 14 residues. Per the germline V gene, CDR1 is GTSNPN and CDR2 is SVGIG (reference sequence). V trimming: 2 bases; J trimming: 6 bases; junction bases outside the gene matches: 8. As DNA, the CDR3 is TGTGCCTGGAGTCCCGACGGGAGGCTGGATACGCAGTATTTT. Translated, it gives CAWSPDGRLDTQYF. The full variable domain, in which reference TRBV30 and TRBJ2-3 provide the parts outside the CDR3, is SQTIHQWPATLVQPVGSPLSLECTVEGTSNPNLYWYRQAAGRGLQLLFYSVGIGQISSEVPQNLSASRPQDRQFILSSKKLLLSDSGFYLCAWSPDGRLDTQYFGPGTRLTVL.

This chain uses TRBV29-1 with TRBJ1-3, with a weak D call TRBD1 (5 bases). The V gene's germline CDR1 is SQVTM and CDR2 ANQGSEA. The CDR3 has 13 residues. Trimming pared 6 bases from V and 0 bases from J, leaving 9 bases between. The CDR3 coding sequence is TGCAGCGTGCCAGACAGCTCTGGAAACACCATATATTTT. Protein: CSVPDSSGNTIYF.

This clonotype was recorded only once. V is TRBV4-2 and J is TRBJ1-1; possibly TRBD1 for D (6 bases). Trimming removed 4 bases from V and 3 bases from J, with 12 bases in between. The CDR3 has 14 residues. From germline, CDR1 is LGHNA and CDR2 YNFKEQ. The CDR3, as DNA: TGTGCCAGCAGCCGCAGACAGGTCTACACTGAAGCTTTCTTT. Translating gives CASSRRQVYTEAFF.

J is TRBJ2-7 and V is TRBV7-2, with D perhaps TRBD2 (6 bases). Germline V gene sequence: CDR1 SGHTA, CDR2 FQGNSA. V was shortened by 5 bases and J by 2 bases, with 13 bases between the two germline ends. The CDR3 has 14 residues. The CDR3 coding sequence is TGTGCCAGCAGCCAGTACGGGACTCCCTACGAGCAGTACTTC. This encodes CASSQYGTPYEQYF.

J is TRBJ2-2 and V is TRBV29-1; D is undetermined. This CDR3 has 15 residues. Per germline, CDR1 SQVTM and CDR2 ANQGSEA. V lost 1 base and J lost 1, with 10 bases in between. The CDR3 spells CSVEGRSGNTGELFF. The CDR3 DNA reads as TGCAGCGTTGAAGGGAGATCCGGGAACACCGGGGAGCTGTTTTTT.

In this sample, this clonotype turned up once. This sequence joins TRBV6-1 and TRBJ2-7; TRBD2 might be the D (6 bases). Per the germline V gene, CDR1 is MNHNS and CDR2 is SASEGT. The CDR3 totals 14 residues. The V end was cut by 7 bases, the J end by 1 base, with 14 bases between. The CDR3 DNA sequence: TGTGCCAGCACGGTTTTAGCGGTATCCTACGAGCAGTACTTC. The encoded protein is CASTVLAVSYEQYF.

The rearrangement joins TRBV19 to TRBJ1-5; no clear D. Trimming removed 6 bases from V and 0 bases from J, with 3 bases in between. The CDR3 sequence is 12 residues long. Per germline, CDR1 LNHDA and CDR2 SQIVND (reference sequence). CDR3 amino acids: CASRNSNQPQHF. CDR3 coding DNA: TGTGCCAGTAGAAATAGCAATCAGCCCCAGCATTTT.

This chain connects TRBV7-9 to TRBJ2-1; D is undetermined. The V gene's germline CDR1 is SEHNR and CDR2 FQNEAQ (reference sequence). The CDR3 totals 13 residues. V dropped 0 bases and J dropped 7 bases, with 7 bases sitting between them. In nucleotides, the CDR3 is TGTGCCAGCAGCTTAGCGCTCAAAAATGAGCAGTTCTTC. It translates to CASSLALKNEQFF.

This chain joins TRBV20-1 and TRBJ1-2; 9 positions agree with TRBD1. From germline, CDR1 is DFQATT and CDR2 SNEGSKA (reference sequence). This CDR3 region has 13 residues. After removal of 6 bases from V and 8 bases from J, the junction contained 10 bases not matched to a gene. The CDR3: CSAPGQGYSGYTF. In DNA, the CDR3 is TGCAGTGCCCCGGGACAGGGTTACTCCGGCTACACCTTC.

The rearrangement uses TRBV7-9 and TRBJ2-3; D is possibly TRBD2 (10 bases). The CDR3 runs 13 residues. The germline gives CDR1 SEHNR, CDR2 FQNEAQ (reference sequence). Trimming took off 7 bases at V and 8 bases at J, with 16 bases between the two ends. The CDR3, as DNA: TGTGCCAGCACACTAGCGGGACAGGGTACGCAGTATTTT. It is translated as CASTLAGQGTQYF.

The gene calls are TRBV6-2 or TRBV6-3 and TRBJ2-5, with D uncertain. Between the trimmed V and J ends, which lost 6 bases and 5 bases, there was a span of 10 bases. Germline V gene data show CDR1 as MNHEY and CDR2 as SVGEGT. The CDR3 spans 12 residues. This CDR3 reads CASSNSWETQYF. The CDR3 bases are TGTGCCAGCAGCAACTCGTGGGAGACCCAGTACTTC.

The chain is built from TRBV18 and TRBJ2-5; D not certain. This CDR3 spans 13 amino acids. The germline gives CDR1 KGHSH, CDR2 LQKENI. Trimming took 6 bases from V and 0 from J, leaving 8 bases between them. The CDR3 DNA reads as TGTGCCAGCTCCCCCCAGAACCAAGAGACCCAGTACTTC. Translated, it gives CASSPQNQETQYF.

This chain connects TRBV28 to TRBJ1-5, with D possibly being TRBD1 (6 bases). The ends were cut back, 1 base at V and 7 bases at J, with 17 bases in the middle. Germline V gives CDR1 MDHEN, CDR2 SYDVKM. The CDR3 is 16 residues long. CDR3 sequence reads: CASSLSTGGRYQPQHF. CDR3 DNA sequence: TGTGCCAGCAGTTTATCGACAGGAGGAAGATACCAGCCCCAGCATTTT.

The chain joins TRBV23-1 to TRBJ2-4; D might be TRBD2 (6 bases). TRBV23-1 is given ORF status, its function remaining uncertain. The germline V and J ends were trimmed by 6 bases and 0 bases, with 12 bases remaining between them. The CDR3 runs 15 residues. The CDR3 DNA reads TGCGCCAGCAGACTCGGGGGACTAGCCAAAAACATTCAGTACTTC. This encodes CASRLGGLAKNIQYF.